Sequencing of this T cell receptor (beta chain) was carried out in a study of T and B cells in COVID-19 patients. Study in general: Of about 20 active-infection patients, about a dozen were critically ill with mechanical ventilation or extracorporeal membrane oxygenation. General observations from the study: Of 2,331 TCR clusters found only in the recovered cohort, a few dozen had low generation probability.

There are a few counts of this clonotype. As yet, its antigen is unknown. BIOMED2 TRB-A/B primer pools were used in multiplex TRB PCR. Using its own MiXCR run on the multiplex PCR reads, TCRdb lists one record per CDR3 protein. The table lists 7,000 to 9,500 distinct CDR3 sequences, roughly 24% of them singletons. From blood, about 220-500 ng of genomic DNA served as TRB template. J gave up 8 bases and V 3 bases, and 6 bases lay outside the gene matches. Germline V gives CDR1 SGHTA, CDR2 FQGNSA. CDR3 size: 15 residues. The source material was blood. The chain employs TRBV7-2 and TRBJ1-4; 10 nucleotides agree with TRBD1. The sequence came from a human donor who had recovered from COVID-19. CDR3 in DNA: TGTGCCAGCAGCTTCATGACAGGGGGCGACGAAAAACTGTTTTTT. Translating gives CASSFMTGGDEKLFF.